Presented here are 3 T cell receptor beta chains from one specimen sequenced in a study of T cell clonality in common variable immunodeficiency. Using immunoSEQ multiplex PCR, the repertoire was profiled, and TCRdb retains in-frame clones only, with some absent. This sample comprises 44,000 or so clones, none seen once only. The sample comprised peripheral blood mononuclear cells. All receptors come from a person aged 18 to 75 in good health.

The table lists this clone with many counts. The read is 3 residues too short to cover the CDR3 end, so that end is filled in from the germline J gene. The chain is built from TRBV2 and TRBJ2-1; 8 bases align to TRBD1. Germline lookup yields CDR1 SNHLY and CDR2 FYNNEI. CDR3 length: 14 amino acids. The J segment lost 7 bases and the V segment lost 3 bases, leaving 5 bases of the junction unmatched. The sequenced part of the CDR3 DNA is TGTGCCAGCAGTGACAGGACAGGGCTAAATGAG. Encoded protein: CASSDRTGLNE. The full-length CDR3 reads as CASSDRTGLNEQFF.

The sample holds many counts of this clone. The read falls 3 residues short of the CDR3 end, and the missing part is taken from the germline J gene. The chain carries TRBV6-1 and TRBJ1-1, with D tentatively TRBD1 (5 bases). The length of the CDR3 is 14 residues. V shed 1 base and J shed 5 bases, with 11 bases lying between them. The germline V gene has CDR1 MNHNS and CDR2 SASEGT. CDR3 protein: CASSEVAGRTEAFF. The CDR3 bases that were read are TGTGCCAGCAGTGAAGTTGCAGGGAGGACTGAA.

This clone has a count of ten or more. The read stops 3 residues short of the end of the CDR3; the missing end is completed from the germline J gene. The chain employs TRBV6-2 or TRBV6-3 and TRBJ1-5; 9 nucleotides agree with TRBD1. This CDR3 comprises 13 residues. The ends lost 10 bases at V and 6 bases at J; junction bases unmatched: 7. The germline V gene encodes CDR1 MNHEY and CDR2 SVGEGT. This CDR3 is CATPGQGSQPQHF. Partial CDR3 DNA: TGTGCCACCCCGGGACAGGGCAGTCAGCCC.